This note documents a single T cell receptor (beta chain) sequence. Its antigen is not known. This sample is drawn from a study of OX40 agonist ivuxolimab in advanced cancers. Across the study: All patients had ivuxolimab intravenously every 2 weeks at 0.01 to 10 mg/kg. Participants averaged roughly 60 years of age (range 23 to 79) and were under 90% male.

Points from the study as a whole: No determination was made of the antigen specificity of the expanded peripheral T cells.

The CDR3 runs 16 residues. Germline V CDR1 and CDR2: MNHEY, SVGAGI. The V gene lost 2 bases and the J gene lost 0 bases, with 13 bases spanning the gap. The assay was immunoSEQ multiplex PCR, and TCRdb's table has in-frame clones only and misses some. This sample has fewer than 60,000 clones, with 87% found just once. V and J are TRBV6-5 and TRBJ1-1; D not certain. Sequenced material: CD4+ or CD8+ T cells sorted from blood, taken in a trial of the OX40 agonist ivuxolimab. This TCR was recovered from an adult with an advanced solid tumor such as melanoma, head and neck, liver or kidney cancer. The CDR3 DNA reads TGTGCCAGCAGTTACGCTCTTCGACGGGTGAACACTGAAGCTTTCTTT. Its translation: CASSYALRRVNTEAFF.